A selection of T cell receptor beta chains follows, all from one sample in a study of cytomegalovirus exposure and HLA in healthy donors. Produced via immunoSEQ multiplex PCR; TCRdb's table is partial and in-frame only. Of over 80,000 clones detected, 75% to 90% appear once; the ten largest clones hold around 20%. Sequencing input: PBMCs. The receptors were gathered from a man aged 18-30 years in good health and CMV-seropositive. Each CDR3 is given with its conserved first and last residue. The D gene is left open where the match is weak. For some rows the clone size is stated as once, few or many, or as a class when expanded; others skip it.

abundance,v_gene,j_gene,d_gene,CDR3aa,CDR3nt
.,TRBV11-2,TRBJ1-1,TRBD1,CASRKATGLLMNTEAFF,TGTGCCAGCAGAAAAGCGACAGGGCTCTTAATGAACACTGAAGCTTTCTTT
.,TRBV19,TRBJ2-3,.,CASSPLRDTQYF,TGTGCCAGTAGTCCCTTGAGGGATACGCAGTATTTT
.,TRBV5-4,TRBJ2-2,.,CASSLISRENTGELFF,TGTGCCAGCAGCTTGATTTCGCGGGAGAACACCGGGGAGCTGTTTTTT
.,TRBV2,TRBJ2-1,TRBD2,CASSDETSGSNEQFF,TGTGCCAGCAGTGACGAGACTAGCGGGAGTAATGAGCAGTTCTTC
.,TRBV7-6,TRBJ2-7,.,CASSPGGSSYEQYF,TGTGCCAGCAGCCCTGGGGGCAGCTCCTACGAGCAGTACTTC
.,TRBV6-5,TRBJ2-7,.,CASSTRGEQYF,TGTGCCAGCAGTACAAGAGGGGAGCAGTACTTC
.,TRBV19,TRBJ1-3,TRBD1,CASSAGQGGGNTIYF,TGTGCCAGTAGTGCCGGACAGGGAGGTGGAAACACCATATATTTT
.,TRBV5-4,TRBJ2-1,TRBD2,CASREGSSYNEQFF,TGTGCCTCACGGGAGGGGAGCTCCTACAATGAGCAGTTCTTC
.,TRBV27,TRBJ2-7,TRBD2,CASSSQGGRVYEQYF,TGTGCCAGCAGTTCCCAAGGCGGGAGGGTCTACGAGCAGTACTTC
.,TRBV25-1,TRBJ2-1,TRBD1,CASSFGGQGYNEQFF,TGTGCCAGCAGCTTCGGGGGACAGGGTTACAATGAGCAGTTCTTC
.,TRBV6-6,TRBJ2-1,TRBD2,CASSYATGLPYNEQFF,TGTGCCAGCAGTTACGCGACGGGACTACCTTACAATGAGCAGTTCTTC
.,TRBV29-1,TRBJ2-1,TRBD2,CSVGGGLAGGRLGEQFF,TGCAGCGTTGGGGGGGGACTAGCGGGAGGCCGCCTGGGGGAGCAGTTCTTC
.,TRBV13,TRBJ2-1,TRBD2,CASSPPTSGSYNEQFF,TGTGCCAGCAGCCCCCCGACTAGCGGGTCCTACAATGAGCAGTTCTTC
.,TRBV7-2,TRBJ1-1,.,CASSLSGHTEAFF,TGTGCCAGCAGCTTATCTGGCCACACTGAAGCTTTCTTT
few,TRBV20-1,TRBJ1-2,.,CSAKDVGYTF,TGCAGTGCTAAAGACGTTGGCTACACCTTC
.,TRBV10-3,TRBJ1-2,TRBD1,CAIRGQGALRGYTF,TGTGCCATCAGGGGACAGGGGGCGCTTCGTGGCTACACCTTC
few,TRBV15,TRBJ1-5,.,CATSRADSNYQPQHF,TGTGCCACCAGCAGGGCGGACAGCAACTATCAGCCCCAGCATTTT